The source of this T cell receptor beta chain is a study of blood T cells in healthy people across ages. Using a J-beta primer mix together with a sample-barcoded 5' primer, a second PCR was run for 7 to 11 cycles. Through a template-switch adaptor with 12 random nucleotides, each cDNA molecule received a tag. Each CDR3 protein is one row after TCRdb ran MiXCR on the 5' RACE reads. The top ten hold around 22% of the sample, which has some 750,000 distinct CDR3 sequences, 20% to 25% seen once. This clonotype was detected only a few times. At one end, the junction sequence differs from germline, possibly due to a read error. In germline, CDR1 is SGHVS, CDR2 FQNEAQ. The CDR3 covers 15 residues.

Sequenced input: blood. The chain links TRBV7-8 to TRBJ2-1; 8 bases match TRBD2. The receptor comes from a man between 65 and 79 years old in good health. DNA of the CDR3: TGTGCCGGCAGCTTAGCGGGGCAGGGGTTCGGTGAGCAGTTCTTC. It is translated as CAGSLAGQGFGEQFF.